A single T cell receptor beta chain is shown here with its context. The antigen is unknown. One entry per CDR3 protein results from TCRdb running MiXCR on the 5' RACE reads. The sample yields roughly 480,000 distinct CDR3 sequences, about 23% seen once. This record belongs to a study of T-cell memory formation after mild COVID-19. Study-wide results and limits: Clones shrinking from day 15 to 85 showed even CD4/CD8 mixes; later expanders tilted CD4+.

The length of the CDR3 is 13 residues. V lost 3 bases and J lost 8; bases outside the gene matches: 4. CDR1 ENHRY and CDR2 SYGVKD come from the germline V gene. The receptor was isolated from an adult woman who had mild COVID-19 (a few samples of this study predate the infection). Cell type and time point are not known. The material sequenced was PBMCs or a T cell subset sorted from them (not recorded which). The V gene is TRBV10-3, the J gene TRBJ1-1; 9 bases are shared with TRBD1. The CDR3 DNA sequence: TGTGCCATCAGTGACCCAGGACAGGGGGAAGCTTTCTTT. It translates to CAISDPGQGEAFF.